The rows below give T cell receptor beta chains drawn from one sample of a study of cytomegalovirus exposure and HLA in healthy donors. The data were produced by immunoSEQ multiplex PCR, yet TCRdb's version contains in-frame clones alone and is incomplete. Here the sample spans just over 150,000 clones, 85% being singletons. Sequenced material: PBMCs. These receptors were collected from a woman between 18 and 30 years old in good health and CMV-seronegative. Each CDR3 is given with its conserved first and last residue. The D gene is left open where the match is weak. Rows may omit the clone size; those that give it use once, few, many or a size class.

V gene	D gene	J gene	clone size	CDR3 DNA	CDR3 protein
TRBV4-1	NA	TRBJ1-4	NA	TGCGCCAGCAGTCAGGCCGCAGTTGGGGAAAAACTGTTTTTT	CASSQAAVGEKLFF
TRBV11-2	TRBD2	TRBJ2-3	once	TGTGCCAGCAGCGGGACTAGCGGGAGCCTGGGTACGCAGTATTTT	CASSGTSGSLGTQYF
TRBV2	NA	TRBJ2-1	NA	TGTGCCAGCAGTGAACTGGCGGCAGGGTCCTACAATGAGCAGTTCTTC	CASSELAAGSYNEQFF
TRBV28	TRBD2	TRBJ2-1	NA	TGTGCCAGCACCCCTTCCGGGACTAGCGGGAGTGAGCAGTTCTTC	CASTPSGTSGSEQFF
TRBV6-5	TRBD1	TRBJ1-4	NA	TGTGCCAGCACCGACAGGGGGCTCGGAAAACTGTTTTTT	CASTDRGLGKLFF
TRBV10-3	TRBD1	TRBJ2-6	NA	TGTGCCATCAGTGCTTACCGGGACAGGGAAGGGGCCTCTGGGGCCAACGTCCTGACTTTC	CAISAYRDREGASGANVLTF
TRBV27	NA	TRBJ2-1	NA	TGTGCCAGCAGGTCACCGGGTCGGAGCTCCTACAATGAGCAGTTCTTC	CASRSPGRSSYNEQFF
TRBV4-3	NA	TRBJ2-2	NA	TGCGCCAGCAGCCAAGGTAGAACCACCGGGGAGCTGTTTTTT	CASSQGRTTGELFF
TRBV6-1	TRBD1	TRBJ2-7	NA	TGTGCCAGCAGTTCCCCCGGGACAGGGGTGTACGAGCAGTACTTC	CASSSPGTGVYEQYF
TRBV6-1	NA	TRBJ1-5	NA	TGTGCCAGCAGCCCCGCGACATTAAATCAGCCCCAGCATTTT	CASSPATLNQPQHF
TRBV28	NA	TRBJ1-5	NA	TGTGCCGGCAGTTTGTTAAATCAGCCCCAGCATTTT	CAGSLLNQPQHF
TRBV9	TRBD2	TRBJ2-1	once	TGTGCCAGCAAGGGACTAGCGGGCGGAAATGAGCAGTTCTTC	CASKGLAGGNEQFF
TRBV28	NA	TRBJ1-2	once	TGTGCCACGATACTGTCGGGGAAGGGCTACACCTTC	CATILSGKGYTF
TRBV7-9	NA	TRBJ2-1	NA	TGTGCCAGCAGCTCAACTCATAATGAGCAGTTCTTC	CASSSTHNEQFF
TRBV7-9	NA	TRBJ1-2	NA	TGTGCCAGCGAGGGCCAGCGAGGGTCCAACTATGGCTACACCTTC	CASEGQRGSNYGYTF
TRBV20-1	NA	TRBJ1-2	NA	TGCAGTGCGACCGGGTCTTATGGCTACACCTTC	CSATGSYGYTF
TRBV6-1	NA	TRBJ1-5	NA	TGTGCCAGCAGTGTACAGGGTGTCGGCAATCAGCCCCAGCATTTT	CASSVQGVGNQPQHF
TRBV29-1	TRBD1	TRBJ2-3	NA	TGCAGCGTTGTAAAGGGGACAGGGGGCGCAGATACGCAGTATTTT	CSVVKGTGGADTQYF